The present T cell receptor (beta chain) was sequenced within a study of cytomegalovirus exposure and HLA in healthy donors. As to this clone: Its target is not known.

Study-level points and caveats: In a later analysis, first-cohort TCR clusters were found to tend to co-occur in the approximately 110 validation repertoires. Despite most TCR sequences being rare, some public TCRs occurred in many donors. Among TCR beta chains, those listed as cytomegalovirus-associated numbered fewer than 200.

Clones were read by immunoSEQ multiplex PCR, and TCRdb kept only the in-frame ones, dropping some. The sample yields 140,000 to 150,000 clones, around 93% seen once. A roughly 120-subject validation cohort, separate from the roughly 700-subject first cohort, supplied the donors. The CDR3 extends over 13 amino acids. Germline V lookup: CDR1 SQVTM, CDR2 ANQGSEA. V lost 2 bases, J lost 7 bases, and 11 bases lay in between. The sample consisted of PBMCs. The chain couples TRBV29-1 to TRBJ2-2; weak D call: TRBD2 (5 bases). The TCR comes from a man younger than 35 in good health and CMV-seropositive. CDR3 region: CSVEIGRRGELFF. For the CDR3, the DNA is TGCAGCGTTGAAATTGGGAGACGCGGGGAGCTGTTTTTT.